The 2 T cell receptor beta chains below were found in one sample sequenced in a study of OX40 agonist ivuxolimab in advanced cancers. Clones were sequenced by immunoSEQ multiplex PCR, and TCRdb holds only the in-frame ones, with some missing. The data hold fewer than 130,000 clones, with around nine tenths observed a single time. Sequencing was performed on CD4+ or CD8+ T cells sorted from blood, taken in a trial of the OX40 agonist ivuxolimab. These receptors originate from an adult with an advanced solid tumor such as melanoma, head and neck, liver or kidney cancer.

V gene TRBV28 combines with J gene TRBJ2-5; 9 bases align to TRBD1. CDR3 length: 15 amino acids. Germline CDR1 MDHEN, CDR2 SYDVKM. Unmatched junction bases numbered 7, after V lost 6 bases and J lost 2 bases. The CDR3 sequence: CASRTGGQGQETQYF. CDR3 nucleotides: TGTGCCAGCAGGACTGGGGGACAGGGACAAGAGACCCAGTACTTC.

The CDR3 sequence: CASSSEMNYGYTF. The CDR3 coding sequence is TGTGCCAGTTCATCCGAGATGAACTATGGCTACACCTTC. The chain recombines TRBV9 with TRBJ1-2; D is ambiguous. The CDR3 spans 13 residues. Germline V CDR1 and CDR2: SGDLS, YYNGEE. Trimming took 8 bases from V and 2 from J, leaving 13 bases between them.